A selection of T cell receptor beta chains follows, all from one sample in a study of beta chain features in type 1 diabetes. TCRdb keeps only in-frame clones here, not all; method: immunoSEQ multiplex PCR. This table holds approximately 250,000 clones, roughly 24% found once. The sequenced sample was naive CD4+ T cells from blood. The origin of the receptors is a woman in her twenties or thirties with type 1 diabetes. Both conserved end residues are part of each CDR3. Each record gives: D gene, clone size, J gene, CDR3 length, V gene, CDR3 DNA, CDR3 protein. The D gene is left open where the match is weak. Not every row has a clone size; where given, it reads once, few, many or a size class.

D: NA; size: few; J: TRBJ2-1; length: 12; V: TRBV7-3; DNA: TGTGCCAGCAGCTTACAGGGTGATGAGCAGTTCTTC; CDR3: CASSLQGDEQFF
D: TRBD1; size: NA; J: TRBJ1-1; length: 12; V: TRBV4-2; DNA: TGTGCCAGCAGCCAGAAACAGGGGGTGGCTTTCTTT; CDR3: CASSQKQGVAFF
D: NA; size: few; J: TRBJ2-3; length: 14; V: TRBV19; DNA: TGTGCCAGTACCCGCGGAGGGGCCACAGATACGCAGTATTTT; CDR3: CASTRGGATDTQYF
D: NA; size: few; J: TRBJ1-1; length: 12; V: TRBV30; DNA: TGTGCCTGGAGGTATCCCGACACTGAAGCTTTCTTT; CDR3: CAWRYPDTEAFF
D: NA; size: few; J: TRBJ2-5; length: 11; V: TRBV5-1; DNA: TGCGCCAGCAGCTTTGCGGAGACCCAGTACTTC; CDR3: CASSFAETQYF
D: TRBD2; size: NA; J: TRBJ2-2; length: 14; V: TRBV29-1; DNA: TGCAGCGTTGGGTTAGCGGGGAACACCGGGGAGCTGTTTTTT; CDR3: CSVGLAGNTGELFF
D: TRBD2; size: NA; J: TRBJ2-1; length: 14; V: TRBV7-3; DNA: TGTGCCAGCAGCCCGGGCGTAGCGGGGAAGGAGCAGTTCTTC; CDR3: CASSPGVAGKEQFF
D: NA; size: NA; J: TRBJ1-2; length: 14; V: TRBV7-2; DNA: TGTGCCAGCAGCTCCGATAGAACAGGCTATGGCTACACCTTC; CDR3: CASSSDRTGYGYTF
D: NA; size: NA; J: TRBJ1-2; length: 15; V: TRBV6-5; DNA: TGTGCCAGCAGTCCTGAGGAGAGAAGATCATATGGCTACACCTTC; CDR3: CASSPEERRSYGYTF
D: NA; size: few; J: TRBJ1-1; length: 13; V: TRBV5-1; DNA: TGCGCCAGCAGCTTAGACAGGAACACTGAAGCTTTCTTT; CDR3: CASSLDRNTEAFF
D: TRBD2; size: NA; J: TRBJ2-5; length: 17; V: TRBV25-1; DNA: TGTGCCAGCAGTGTGTTTGTGGGAGCGGGAGATGATGAGACCCAGTACTTC; CDR3: CASSVFVGAGDDETQYF
D: NA; size: once; J: TRBJ2-4; length: 16; V: TRBV21-1; DNA: TGTGCCAGCACCAAGAGGACTAGCGGGGCGGCGAACATTCAGTACTTC; CDR3: CASTKRTSGAANIQYF
D: TRBD1; size: NA; J: TRBJ1-2; length: 15; V: TRBV7-9; DNA: TGTGCCAGCAGCCCCACCGGGACAGGATACTATGGCTACACCTTC; CDR3: CASSPTGTGYYGYTF
D: TRBD2; size: NA; J: TRBJ2-7; length: 17; V: TRBV28; DNA: TGTGCCAGCAGGCGATCTAGCGGGAGGGGGAGCCCCTACGAGCAGTACTTC; CDR3: CASRRSSGRGSPYEQYF
D: TRBD1; size: NA; J: TRBJ2-5; length: 12; V: TRBV7-9; DNA: TGTGCCAGGCAGGGGGCTGGGGAGACCCAGTACTTC; CDR3: CARQGAGETQYF
D: TRBD1; size: few; J: TRBJ1-5; length: 15; V: TRBV5-1; DNA: TGCGCCAGCAGCCCGGGACAGGGTAGCAATCAGCCCCAGCATTTT; CDR3: CASSPGQGSNQPQHF
D: TRBD2; size: NA; J: TRBJ2-1; length: 15; V: TRBV4-1; DNA: TGCGCCAGCAGCCGCCTAGCGGGTTCCTACAATGAGCAGTTCTTC; CDR3: CASSRLAGSYNEQFF
D: NA; size: few; J: TRBJ2-2; length: 16; V: TRBV9; DNA: TGTGCCAGCAGCCCGAACCCGGCGGGGAACACCGGGGAGCTGTTTTTT; CDR3: CASSPNPAGNTGELFF
D: NA; size: few; J: TRBJ2-2; length: 16; V: TRBV5-1; DNA: TGCGCCAGCAGAGCCCCGGGTAGCGGGAACACCGGGGAGCTGTTTTTT; CDR3: CASRAPGSGNTGELFF
D: NA; size: NA; J: TRBJ2-3; length: 15; V: TRBV18; DNA: TGTGCCAGCTCACCTCCGGGACTTAGCACAGATACGCAGTATTTT; CDR3: CASSPPGLSTDTQYF
D: NA; size: few; J: TRBJ2-4; length: 16; V: TRBV11-2; DNA: TGTGCCAGCAGCTTAGATACGCCCATTCAGGCTCCGAGACAGTACTTC; CDR3: CASSLDTPIQAPRQYF
D: NA; size: once; J: TRBJ2-5; length: 14; V: TRBV5-4; DNA: TGTGCCAGCAGCTTTGATCGGGGACAAGAGACCCAGTACTTC; CDR3: CASSFDRGQETQYF
D: TRBD1; size: NA; J: TRBJ2-7; length: 12; V: TRBV29-1; DNA: TGCAGCGCCGGACAGGGTACGGGACCGCAGTACTTC; CDR3: CSAGQGTGPQYF
D: TRBD1; size: NA; J: TRBJ1-1; length: 13; V: TRBV9; DNA: TGTGCCAGCAGCGTGGTCACAGGGGGATCGGCTTTCTTT; CDR3: CASSVVTGGSAFF
D: NA; size: few; J: TRBJ2-3; length: 14; V: TRBV29-1; DNA: TGCAGCGTTGATGATCCCCAGGGCACAGATACGCAGTATTTT; CDR3: CSVDDPQGTDTQYF
D: TRBD1; size: few; J: TRBJ2-7; length: 15; V: TRBV9; DNA: TGTGCCAGCAGCGTAGGGGGACAGGTATCCTACGAGCAGTACTTC; CDR3: CASSVGGQVSYEQYF
D: TRBD2; size: few; J: TRBJ2-1; length: 14; V: TRBV30; DNA: TGTGCCTGGAGCGCCGGGACTAGCTACAATGAGCAGTTCTTC; CDR3: CAWSAGTSYNEQFF
D: TRBD1; size: few; J: TRBJ1-1; length: 14; V: TRBV9; DNA: TGTGCCAGCAGCGTACAGGGGGTGAACACTGAAGCTTTCTTT; CDR3: CASSVQGVNTEAFF
D: TRBD1; size: NA; J: TRBJ1-2; length: 14; V: TRBV6-5; DNA: TGTGCCAGCAGTTACTCAACAGGGGTCGGCGGCTACACCTTC; CDR3: CASSYSTGVGGYTF
D: NA; size: NA; J: TRBJ1-5; length: 15; V: TRBV21-1; DNA: TGTGCCAGCAGCCGAAAGGAGGGACGGAATCAGCCCCAGCATTTT; CDR3: CASSRKEGRNQPQHF
D: TRBD2; size: few; J: TRBJ2-7; length: 17; V: TRBV19; DNA: TGTGCCAGTAGTATGGATTGGGATGCTAGCGGGAGAAACGAGCAGTACTTC; CDR3: CASSMDWDASGRNEQYF
D: NA; size: few; J: TRBJ1-1; length: 12; V: TRBV29-1; DNA: TGCAGCGTTGGACAGGCGAACACTGAAGCTTTCTTT; CDR3: CSVGQANTEAFF
D: TRBD1; size: NA; J: TRBJ1-2; length: 16; V: TRBV7-3; DNA: TGTGCCAGCAGCTCAACGACAGGGGCTCGGGTCTATGGCTACACCTTC; CDR3: CASSSTTGARVYGYTF
D: NA; size: NA; J: TRBJ2-4; length: 15; V: TRBV28; DNA: TGTGCCAGCAGTTTATCGGGCAGGCAGGGAAACATTCAGTACTTC; CDR3: CASSLSGRQGNIQYF
D: TRBD2; size: NA; J: TRBJ2-3; length: 16; V: TRBV28; DNA: TGTGCCAGCAGACCGGGACTAGCGGGACTCACAGATACGCAGTATTTT; CDR3: CASRPGLAGLTDTQYF
D: TRBD2; size: NA; J: TRBJ2-3; length: 15; V: TRBV13; DNA: TGTGCCAGCAGACGGGAGGGCCTTTCGGCAGATACGCAGTATTTT; CDR3: CASRREGLSADTQYF
D: TRBD2; size: NA; J: TRBJ2-5; length: 15; V: TRBV5-1; DNA: TGCGCCAGCAGCGAAACCGGGACTAGCGAAGAGACCCAGTACTTC; CDR3: CASSETGTSEETQYF
D: NA; size: few; J: TRBJ2-5; length: 12; V: TRBV28; DNA: TGTGCCAGCAGTACAGGACCCGAGACCCAGTACTTC; CDR3: CASSTGPETQYF
D: TRBD2; size: few; J: TRBJ2-5; length: 15; V: TRBV23-1; DNA: TGCGCCAGCAGTCCAAGGACTAGTTCCCAAGAGACCCAGTACTTC; CDR3: CASSPRTSSQETQYF
D: TRBD2; size: NA; J: TRBJ2-3; length: 17; V: TRBV25-1; DNA: TGTGCCAGCAGACCCAAAACGGGGACTAGCGGAGAGGATACGCAGTATTTT; CDR3: CASRPKTGTSGEDTQYF
D: TRBD2; size: few; J: TRBJ2-1; length: 16; V: TRBV5-1; DNA: TGCGCCAGCAGCCCCGAGGGTAGCGGGAGTGGGAGTGAGCAGTTCTTC; CDR3: CASSPEGSGSGSEQFF
D: NA; size: NA; J: TRBJ2-3; length: 14; V: TRBV9; DNA: TGTGCCAGCAGTTTTCGGGGAAGCACAGATACGCAGTATTTT; CDR3: CASSFRGSTDTQYF
D: NA; size: few; J: TRBJ2-1; length: 11; V: TRBV9; DNA: TGTGCCAGCAGCGTAGGTAGAGAGCAGTTCTTC; CDR3: CASSVGREQFF
D: TRBD2; size: NA; J: TRBJ2-1; length: 18; V: TRBV4-2; DNA: TGTGCCAGCAGCCAAGACCCCAGCGGAGGTAGCGGGTACAATGAGCAGTTCTTC; CDR3: CASSQDPSGGSGYNEQFF
D: NA; size: few; J: TRBJ2-3; length: 15; V: TRBV28; DNA: TGTGCCAGCAGTTTACCGGGGACTAGCACAGATACGCAGTATTTT; CDR3: CASSLPGTSTDTQYF